These 26 T cell receptor beta chains share one sample of origin, sequenced in a study of cytomegalovirus exposure and HLA in healthy donors. With 60 Vbeta and 13 Jbeta primers, the PCR was carried out. Assay used: immunoSEQ multiplex PCR; TCRdb lists only in-frame clones, some missing. The table for this sample gives around 70,000 clones. Sequenced sample: PBMCs. The receptors come from a woman younger than 45 in good health and CMV-seronegative.

The gene calls are TRBV30 and TRBJ1-3, with unresolved D. The V end lost 0 bases, the J end lost 0 bases, and 9 bases lay between the germline ends. The CDR3 consists of 15 residues. Germline V gene data show CDR1 as GTSNPN and CDR2 as SVGIG (reference sequence). CDR3 bases: TGTGCCTGGAGTGTCCCCTTACACTCTGGAAACACCATATATTTT. It yields the protein CAWSVPLHSGNTIYF. Full variable domain (outside the CDR3, taken from reference TRBV30 and TRBJ1-3): SQTIHQWPATLVQPVGSPLSLECTVEGTSNPNLYWYRQAAGRGLQLLFYSVGIGQISSEVPQNLSASRPQDRQFILSSKKLLLSDSGFYLCAWSVPLHSGNTIYFGEGSWLTVV.

The chain links TRBV13 to TRBJ2-1; the D is unclear. The CDR3 sequence is 15 residues long. The germline V gene encodes CDR1 PRHDT and CDR2 FYEKMQ (reference sequence). The V gene lost 1 base and the J gene lost 8 bases, with 15 bases spanning the gap. In DNA, the CDR3 is TGTGCCAGCAGCTTAGTGGGCCAGTATGTTGATGAGCAGTTCTTC. Residues: CASSLVGQYVDEQFF.

This chain connects TRBV9 to TRBJ2-2, with 8 bases fitting TRBD2. Germline-derived CDR1 and CDR2 are SGDLS and YYNGEE. The trim removed 4 bases at V and 0 bases at J, leaving 11 bases unmatched. The CDR3 has 18 amino acids. The CDR3 reads CASSPTSGAPTNTGELFF. The CDR3 nucleotides read TGTGCCAGCAGCCCTACTAGCGGCGCTCCTACGAACACCGGGGAGCTGTTTTTT.

The V call is TRBV28, the J call TRBJ1-2, with D perhaps matching TRBD1 (6 bases). CDR1 and CDR2 (germline): MDHEN, SYDVKM. V shed 7 bases and J shed 6 bases, with 24 bases lying between them. CDR3 length: 16 residues. For the CDR3, the DNA is TGTGCCAGCAAACCCCATAGGACACAGGGTGCTAATGGCTACACCTTC. This sequence encodes CASKPHRTQGANGYTF.

V is TRBV23-1 and J is TRBJ2-5, with a weak D call TRBD1 (5 bases). TRBV23-1 is filed as an ORF, its function uncertain. Trimming removed 7 bases from V and 1 base from J, with 10 bases in between. The CDR3 is 13 residues long. The DNA of the CDR3 is TGCGCCAGCACCGGACACAGCCAAGAGACCCAGTACTTC. It specifies CASTGHSQETQYF.

V is TRBV5-1 and J is TRBJ2-7, with D possibly matching TRBD1 (6 bases). V gave up 1 base and J gave up 4 bases, with 12 bases separating them. CDR3 size: 14 residues. The germline V gene encodes CDR1 SGHRS and CDR2 YFSETQ. CDR3 coding DNA: TGCGCCAGCAGCTTGTCTGGGGGCGGGTACGAGCAGTACTTC. The encoded protein is CASSLSGGGYEQYF.

CDR3 loop: CASSFDWRDGYTF. The CDR3 DNA follows: TGTGCCAGCAGCTTTGACTGGCGAGATGGCTACACCTTC. This chain joins TRBV7-2 and TRBJ1-2, with D unresolved. Germline CDR1 and CDR2: SGHTA and FQGNSA. The CDR3 covers 13 residues. Trimming took 3 bases from V and 6 from J, leaving 11 bases between them.

The chain uses TRBV19 and TRBJ1-5; weak D call: TRBD1 (5 bases). The CDR3 runs 13 residues. CDR1 is LNHDA and CDR2 is SQIVND in the germline V gene (reference sequence). V gave up 2 bases and J gave up 6 bases, with 8 bases separating them. The CDR3 nucleotides read TGTGCCAGTAGTATACAGGGTGCTCAGCCCCAGCATTTT. Translating gives CASSIQGAQPQHF.

This chain joins TRBV27 and TRBJ1-1; D not resolved. This CDR3 spans 16 amino acids. Between the trimmed V and J ends, which lost 3 bases and 0 bases, there was a span of 14 bases. The germline gives CDR1 MNHEY, CDR2 SMNVEV (reference sequence). The CDR3 loop reads CASSLGGWPLNTEAFF. For the CDR3, the DNA is TGTGCCAGCAGTTTGGGAGGGTGGCCGCTGAACACTGAAGCTTTCTTT.

The chain combines TRBV4-1 with TRBJ2-3; no clear D. CDR3 size: 12 residues. The germline gives CDR1 MGHRA, CDR2 YSYEKL. The V end lost 1 base, the J end lost 6 bases, and 5 bases lay between the germline ends. DNA for the CDR3: TGCGCCAGCAGCCAAGGGCGGGATACGCAGTATTTT. Amino acid sequence: CASSQGRDTQYF.

The chain uses TRBV30 and TRBJ2-3; 7 bases fit TRBD2. The V gene's germline CDR1 is GTSNPN and CDR2 SVGIG (reference sequence). The CDR3 sequence is 16 residues long. Trimming removed 1 base from V and 3 bases from J; junction bases left unmatched: 10. The CDR3 nucleotides read TGTGCCTGGAGTGCCCACCGAGGACTAGTTACAGATACGCAGTATTTT. Protein: CAWSAHRGLVTDTQYF.

The gene calls are TRBV6-6 and TRBJ2-3, with 7 bases that match TRBD2. Germline trimming cut 3 bases from V and 3 bases from J; bases unmatched to any gene: 3. In germline, CDR1 is MNHNY, CDR2 SVGAGI (reference sequence). The CDR3 has 14 residues. The CDR3 spells CASSYLLATDTQYF. CDR3 coding DNA: TGTGCCAGCAGTTATCTACTAGCGACAGATACGCAGTATTTT.

The chain links TRBV6-6 to TRBJ1-5; D gene uncertain. In germline, CDR1 is MNHNY, CDR2 SVGAGI (reference sequence). The CDR3 spans 16 residues. Trimming pared 4 bases from V and 2 bases from J, leaving 15 bases between. As DNA, the CDR3 is TGTGCCAGCAGTTTCATGGCCCCCCGTGGCAATCAGCCCCAGCATTTT. It encodes CASSFMAPRGNQPQHF.

The chain couples TRBV30 to TRBJ2-7, with a possible D match to TRBD1 (6 bases). Germline CDR1 reads GTSNPN; CDR2 reads SVGIG (reference sequence). The V and J ends lost 3 bases and 7 bases respectively, with 10 bases between them. CDR3 length equals 11 residues. CDR3 DNA sequence: TGTGCCTGGAGCTCGCAGGGGGAGCAGTACTTC. Its translation: CAWSSQGEQYF.

This rearrangement joins TRBV7-3 to TRBJ2-2, with a weak D call TRBD2 (6 bases). Trimming removed 5 bases from V and 4 bases from J, with 20 bases in between. The CDR3 extends over 17 amino acids. CDR1 SGHTA and CDR2 FQGTGA come from the germline V gene. The DNA of the CDR3 is TGTGCCAGCAGCCTCCTCTCGACTAGGTTGGGCACCGGGGAGCTGTTTTTT. This encodes CASSLLSTRLGTGELFF.

The CDR3: CASRLLQGAGGYTF. DNA of the CDR3: TGTGCCAGCAGGTTGTTACAGGGGGCTGGTGGCTACACCTTC. The V gene is TRBV5-6, the J gene TRBJ1-2; 9 bases line up with TRBD1. The CDR3 runs 14 residues. The ends lost 5 bases at V and 7 bases at J; junction bases unmatched: 9. Germline V lookup: CDR1 SGHDT, CDR2 YYEEEE.

The chain is built from TRBV5-1 and TRBJ2-5; 9 bases line up with TRBD2. V was clipped by 0 bases and J by 2 bases; unmatched bases: 2. Germline V gene data show CDR1 as SGHRS and CDR2 as YFSETQ. This CDR3 is built from 15 residues. CDR3 DNA sequence: TGCGCCAGCAGCTTGGGTCTAGCGGGACAAGAGACCCAGTACTTC. Protein product: CASSLGLAGQETQYF.

The chain employs TRBV28 and TRBJ2-5; D gene ambiguous. Trimming stripped 6 bases from V and 9 bases from J, with 20 bases between. There are 14 residues in the CDR3. CDR1 and CDR2 (germline): MDHEN, SYDVKM. CDR3 nucleotide sequence: TGTGCCAGCAGGGGCCAGGCTCCGTCGTGGGCCCAGTACTTC. This gives the protein CASRGQAPSWAQYF.

This chain connects TRBV5-1 to TRBJ2-7, with TRBD1 identical over 9 bases. CDR1 and CDR2 from the germline V gene are SGHRS and YFSETQ. This CDR3 region has 12 residues. Losses at the gene ends were 4 bases for V and 7 bases for J; bases not matched to a gene: 3. This CDR3 reads CASSIDRGEQYF. The CDR3 region has the DNA TGCGCCAGCAGCATCGACAGGGGGGAGCAGTACTTC.

This chain links TRBV7-9 with TRBJ2-7; the match to TRBD2 covers 10 bases. CDR3 length equals 15 residues. Per the germline V gene, CDR1 is SEHNR and CDR2 is FQNEAQ (reference sequence). V dropped 10 bases and J dropped 5; count of bases not matched to a gene: 14. The CDR3 region has the DNA TGTGCCATCATTCTTTCTAGCGGGAGTCAACACGAGCAGTACTTC. Encoded protein: CAIILSSGSQHEQYF.

This chain links TRBV27 with TRBJ2-1; D remains unclear. Germline CDR1 MNHEY, CDR2 SMNVEV (reference sequence). Deletions cut 5 bases from V and 2 bases from J, with 19 bases between. This CDR3 is 17 amino acids long. CDR3 DNA: TGTGCCAGCAGTATCCTCCACTCGCGGCCCCCCTACAATGAGCAGTTCTTC. Translating it yields CASSILHSRPPYNEQFF.

The genes are TRBV2 and TRBJ2-7; 10 bases align to TRBD2. The V and J ends lost 11 bases and 7 bases, in that order; junction bases with no gene match: 8. The length of the CDR3 is 12 residues. Germline V gene lookup returns CDR1 SNHLY and CDR2 FYNNEI. DNA for the CDR3: TGTGCCGGGAGCGGGGGGGCGAAGGAGCAGTACTTC. Translation gives CAGSGGAKEQYF. The full variable domain, in which reference TRBV2 and TRBJ2-7 provide the parts outside the CDR3, is EPEVTQTPSHQVTQMGQEVILRCVPISNHLYFYWYRQILGQKVEFLVSFYNNEISEKSEIFDDQFSVERPDGSNFTLKIRSTKLEDSAMYFCAGSGGAKEQYFGPGTRLTVT.

The rearrangement links TRBV10-3 to TRBJ1-1; D might be TRBD1 (5 bases). V lost 6 bases to trimming and J lost 3 bases, with 11 bases between them. CDR1 and CDR2 (germline): ENHRY, SYGVKD. CDR3 length: 13 amino acids. CDR3 nucleotide sequence: TGTGCCATCAGGCTACAGGTCCACACTGAAGCTTTCTTT. Residues: CAIRLQVHTEAFF.

To note about this clone: Other DNA sequences in this specimen translate into the identical CDR3. The V gene is TRBV30, the J gene TRBJ2-2; TRBD1 matches 7 bases. The CDR3 contains 15 residues. Per germline, CDR1 GTSNPN and CDR2 SVGIG (reference sequence). Trimming at V came to 0 bases and at J to 5 bases, leaving 6 bases not matched to a gene. The CDR3 reads CAWSVKGRGTGELFF. The CDR3 region has the DNA TGTGCCTGGAGTGTAAAGGGCAGGGGGACCGGGGAGCTGTTTTTT.

The chain combines TRBV7-9 with TRBJ1-6; the D gene is possibly TRBD1 (6 bases). Looked up from germline, CDR1 is SEHNR and CDR2 is FQNEAQ (reference sequence). The germline V and J ends were trimmed by 6 bases and 9 bases, with 15 bases remaining between them. The CDR3 loop spans 14 amino acids. The CDR3 is CASRLTRGRSPLHF. CDR3 in DNA: TGTGCCAGCAGACTCACCAGGGGACGTTCACCCCTCCACTTT.

This chain joins TRBV10-3 and TRBJ1-2, with 7 nucleotides matching TRBD1. The ends lost 7 bases at V and 4 bases at J; junction bases unmatched: 6. This CDR3 is built from 13 residues. Germline values: CDR1 ENHRY, CDR2 SYGVKD. The CDR3 region has the DNA TGTGCCATCAATGGACAGGTACCCTATGGCTACACCTTC. As protein: CAINGQVPYGYTF.